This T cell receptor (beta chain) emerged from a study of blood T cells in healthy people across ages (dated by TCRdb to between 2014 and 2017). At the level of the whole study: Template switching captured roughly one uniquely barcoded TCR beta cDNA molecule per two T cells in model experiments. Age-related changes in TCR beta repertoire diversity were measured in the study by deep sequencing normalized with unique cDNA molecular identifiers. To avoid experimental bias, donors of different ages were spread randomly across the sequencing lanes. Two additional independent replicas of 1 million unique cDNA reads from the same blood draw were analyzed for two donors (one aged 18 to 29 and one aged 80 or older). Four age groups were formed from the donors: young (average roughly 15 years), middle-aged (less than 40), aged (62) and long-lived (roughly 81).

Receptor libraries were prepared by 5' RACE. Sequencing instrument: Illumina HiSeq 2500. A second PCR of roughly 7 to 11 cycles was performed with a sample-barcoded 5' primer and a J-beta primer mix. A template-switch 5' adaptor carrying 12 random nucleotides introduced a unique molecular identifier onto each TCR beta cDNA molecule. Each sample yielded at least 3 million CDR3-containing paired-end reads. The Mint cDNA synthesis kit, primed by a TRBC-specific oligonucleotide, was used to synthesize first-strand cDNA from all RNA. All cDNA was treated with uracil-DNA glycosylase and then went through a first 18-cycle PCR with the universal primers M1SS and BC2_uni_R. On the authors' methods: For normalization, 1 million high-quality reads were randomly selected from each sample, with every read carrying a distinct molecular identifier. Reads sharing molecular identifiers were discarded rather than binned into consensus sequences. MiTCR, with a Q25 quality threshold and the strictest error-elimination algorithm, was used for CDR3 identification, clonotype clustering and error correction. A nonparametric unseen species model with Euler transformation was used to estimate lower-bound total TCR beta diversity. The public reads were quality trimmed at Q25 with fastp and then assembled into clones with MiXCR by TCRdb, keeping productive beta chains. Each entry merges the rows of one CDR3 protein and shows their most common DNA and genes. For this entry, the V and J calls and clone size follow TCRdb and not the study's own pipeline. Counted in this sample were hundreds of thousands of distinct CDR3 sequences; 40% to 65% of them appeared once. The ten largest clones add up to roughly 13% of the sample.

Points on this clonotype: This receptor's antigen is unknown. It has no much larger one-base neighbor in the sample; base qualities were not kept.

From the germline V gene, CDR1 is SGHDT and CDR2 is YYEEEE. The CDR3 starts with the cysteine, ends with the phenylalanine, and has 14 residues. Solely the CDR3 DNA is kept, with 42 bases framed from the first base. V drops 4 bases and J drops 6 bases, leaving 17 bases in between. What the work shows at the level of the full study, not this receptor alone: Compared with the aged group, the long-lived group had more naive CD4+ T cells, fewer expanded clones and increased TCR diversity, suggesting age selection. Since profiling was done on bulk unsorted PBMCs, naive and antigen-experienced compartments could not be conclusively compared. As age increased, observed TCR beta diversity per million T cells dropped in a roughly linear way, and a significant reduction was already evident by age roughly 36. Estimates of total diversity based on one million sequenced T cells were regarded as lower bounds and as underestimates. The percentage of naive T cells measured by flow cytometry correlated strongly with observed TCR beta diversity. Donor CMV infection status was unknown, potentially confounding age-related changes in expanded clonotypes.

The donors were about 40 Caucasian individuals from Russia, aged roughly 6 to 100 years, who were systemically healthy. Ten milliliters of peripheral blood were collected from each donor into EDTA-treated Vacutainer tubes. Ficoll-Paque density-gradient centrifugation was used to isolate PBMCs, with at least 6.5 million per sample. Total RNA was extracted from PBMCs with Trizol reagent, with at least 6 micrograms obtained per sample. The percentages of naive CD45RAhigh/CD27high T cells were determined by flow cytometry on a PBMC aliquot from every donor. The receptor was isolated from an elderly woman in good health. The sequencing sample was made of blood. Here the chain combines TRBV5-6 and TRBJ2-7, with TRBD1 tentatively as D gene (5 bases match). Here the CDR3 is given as CASSPGLSLVEQYF. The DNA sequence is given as TGTGCCAGCAGCCCAGGGTTGAGTTTGGTCGAGCAGTACTTC. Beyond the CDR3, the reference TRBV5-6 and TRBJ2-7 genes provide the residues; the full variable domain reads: DAGVTQSPTHLIKTRGQQVTLRCSPKSGHDTVSWYQQALGQGPQFIFQYYEEEERQRGNFPDRFSGHQFPNYSSELNVNALLLGDSALYLCASSPGLSLVEQYFGPGTRLTVT.